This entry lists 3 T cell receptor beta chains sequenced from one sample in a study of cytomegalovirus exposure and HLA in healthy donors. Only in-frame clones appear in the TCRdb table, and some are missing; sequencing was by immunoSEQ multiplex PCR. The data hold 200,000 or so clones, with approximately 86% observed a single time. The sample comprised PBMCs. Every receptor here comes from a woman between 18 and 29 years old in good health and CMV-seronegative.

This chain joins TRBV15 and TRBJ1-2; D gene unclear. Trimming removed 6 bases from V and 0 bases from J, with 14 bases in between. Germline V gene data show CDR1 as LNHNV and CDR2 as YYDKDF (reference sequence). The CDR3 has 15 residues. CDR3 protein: CATRGKDDANYGYTF. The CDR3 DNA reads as TGTGCCACCAGGGGCAAAGATGACGCTAACTATGGCTACACCTTC.

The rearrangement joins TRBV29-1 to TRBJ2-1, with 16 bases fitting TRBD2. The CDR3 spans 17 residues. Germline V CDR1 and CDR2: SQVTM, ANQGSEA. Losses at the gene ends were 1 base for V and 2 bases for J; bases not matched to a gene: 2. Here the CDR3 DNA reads TGCAGCGTTGAAGCGGGGACTAGCGGGAGGGCCTACAATGAGCAGTTCTTC. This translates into CSVEAGTSGRAYNEQFF.

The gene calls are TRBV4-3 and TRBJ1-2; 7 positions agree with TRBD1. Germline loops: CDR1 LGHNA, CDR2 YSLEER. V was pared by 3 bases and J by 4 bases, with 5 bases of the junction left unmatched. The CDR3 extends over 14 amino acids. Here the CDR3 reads CASSQDRSAYGYTF. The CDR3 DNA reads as TGCGCCAGCAGCCAGGACAGGTCGGCCTATGGCTACACCTTC.